This T cell receptor beta chain came from a study of beta chain features in type 1 diabetes. The sequenced template was cDNA made from the entire isolated RNA. The assay was immunoSEQ multiplex PCR, and TCRdb's table has in-frame clones only and misses some. The sample carries 40,000 or so clones, about 51% recorded once. The ends lost 3 bases at V and 0 bases at J; junction bases unmatched: 4. The CDR3 loop spans 16 amino acids. Germline values: CDR1 SNHLY, CDR2 FYNNEI. This clonotype originated in a woman in her late teens or twenties in good health. Sequencing used Tregs from blood. The chain recombines TRBV2 with TRBJ2-1; 8 nucleotides line up with TRBD1. CDR3 DNA sequence: TGTGCCAGCAGTGAGGGGACAGGACGCTCCTACAATGAGCAGTTCTTC. It encodes CASSEGTGRSYNEQFF.